The 4 T cell receptor beta chains given below trace back to one sample, sequenced in a study of shared clonotypes between healthy human individuals. Profiled with immunoSEQ multiplex PCR; TCRdb holds only in-frame clones, not every one. Counted here are around 2.1 million clones, approximately 94% occurring once; the ten biggest clones make up more than 1.5%. Terminally differentiated effector memory CD45RA+ cells were excluded by CCR7 positive selection of CD45RO-negative cells. The sample comprised naive CD8+ T cells from PBMCs. These receptors were obtained from a man aged 18 to 30 in good health. Some clones in this sample may be carry-over from other donors' samples.

The gene calls are TRBV15 and TRBJ2-1; D uncertain. The CDR3 totals 14 residues. In germline, CDR1 is LNHNV, CDR2 YYDKDF (reference sequence). V gave up 0 bases and J gave up 8 bases, with 11 bases separating them. The CDR3 nucleotides are TGTGCCACCAGCAGAGAAACCGGAGTAGATGAGCAGTTCTTC. This gives the protein CATSRETGVDEQFF. The variable domain in full, completed from reference TRBV15 and TRBJ2-1, reads DAMVIQNPRYQVTQFGKPVTLSCSQTLNHNVMYWYQQKSSQAPKLLFHYYDKDFNNEADTPDNFQSRRPNTSFCFLDIRSPGLGDTAMYLCATSRETGVDEQFFGPGTRLTVL.

The gene calls are TRBV14 and TRBJ1-3; unclear D gene. V was clipped by 1 base and J by 0 bases, with 7 bases between them. The germline gives CDR1 SGHDN, CDR2 FVKESK. The CDR3 is 15 residues long. The CDR3 DNA follows: TGTGCCAGCAGCCAAGGCTGGGGCTCTGGAAACACCATATATTTT. Its translation: CASSQGWGSGNTIYF.

In nucleotides, the CDR3 is TGTGCCATCAGTGAGTCTCGGACAGGGGGCTACAATGAGCAGTTCTTC. This translates into CAISESRTGGYNEQFF. The V call is TRBV10-3, the J call TRBJ2-1; 10 bases fit TRBD1. The germline V gene has CDR1 ENHRY and CDR2 SYGVKD. The CDR3 length is 16 residues. V lost 0 bases to trimming and J lost 3 bases; unmatched junction nucleotides: 2.

A remark on this clone: The junction does not match germline at one end; this may be a read error. V gene TRBV7-8 combines with J gene TRBJ2-5, with D maybe TRBD1 (6 bases). The CDR3 extends over 15 amino acids. The germline gives CDR1 SGHVS, CDR2 FQNEAQ. CDR3 nucleotide sequence: TGTGCCAGCAGCCGCCAACAGGGAGACCAGGAGACCCAGTACTTC. Translated: CASSRQQGDQETQYF.